These 30 T cell receptor beta chains originate from one sample sequenced in a study of radiation and T cells in renal cell carcinoma. Time point meaning: blood 2 weeks post-SBRT. Treatment described: 15 Gy SBRT to primary tumor, nephrectomy 4 weeks later. The repertoire was sequenced with immunoSEQ multiplex PCR; TCRdb's copy has only in-frame clones and lacks some. This table has 70,000 or so clones, 82% appearing once. The sequences come from blood, collected from a patient whose treatment included radiotherapy and nephrectomy. The receptors shown here come from a man aged 55-75 years with renal cell carcinoma.

This clone was detected once. V usage is TRBV5-4 and J usage is TRBJ2-5; the D is unclear. CDR1 and CDR2 from the germline V gene are SGHNT and YYREEE (reference sequence). The V end lost 1 base, the J end lost 8 bases, and 15 bases lay between the germline ends. The CDR3 consists of 14 residues. The DNA of the CDR3 is TGTGCCAGCAGCTTGATTGAGAGATCAAGTACCCAGTACTTC. Translation gives CASSLIERSSTQYF.

This clone is medium-sized (0.01 to 0.1%) by share. This rearrangement joins TRBV4-1 to TRBJ1-5; D gene ambiguous. CDR3 size: 13 residues. CDR1 is MGHRA and CDR2 is YSYEKL in the germline V gene. Deletions cut 3 bases from V and 4 bases from J, with 7 bases between. CDR3 residues: CASSQRQNQPQHF. The CDR3 DNA sequence: TGCGCCAGCAGCCAGCGACAAAATCAGCCCCAGCATTTT.

This chain connects TRBV11-2 to TRBJ2-3, with TRBD2 matching over 10 bases. Germline V gives CDR1 SGHAT, CDR2 FQNNGV. The CDR3 has 16 residues. V shed 5 bases and J 4 bases; nucleotides not matched to a gene: 9. Written as DNA, the CDR3 is TGTGCCAGCAGCCCGATCGTAGCGGGAGGCCCAGATACGCAGTATTTT. It codes for CASSPIVAGGPDTQYF.

The J gene is TRBJ2-1, the V gene TRBV5-1; 8 nucleotides align to TRBD2. The CDR3 spans 16 residues. Trimming took 0 bases from V and 5 from J; bases not matched to a gene: 7. CDR1 is SGHRS and CDR2 is YFSETQ in the germline V gene. Here the CDR3 reads CASSLAVTSVNNEQFF. In DNA, the CDR3 is TGCGCCAGCAGCTTGGCCGTGACTAGCGTCAACAATGAGCAGTTCTTC.

DNA of the CDR3: TGTGCCAGCAGCTTACGACAGGGGGCGGGAGAGAAGTCCTACGAGCAGTACTTC. Translating it yields CASSLRQGAGEKSYEQYF. This chain uses TRBV7-8 with TRBJ2-7, with 10 bases identical to TRBD1. Germline assignment: CDR1 SGHVS and CDR2 FQNEAQ. The CDR3 length is 18 residues. The V segment lost 2 bases and the J segment 1 base; nucleotides outside the gene matches: 11. Combining the CDR3 with reference TRBV7-8 and TRBJ2-7 gives the whole variable domain GAGVSQSPRYKVAKRGQDVALRCDPISGHVSLFWYQQALGQGPEFLTYFQNEAQLDKSGLPSDRFFAERPEGSVSTLKIQRTQQEDSAVYLCASSLRQGAGEKSYEQYFGPGTRLTVT.

This clone came up a few times. In DNA, the CDR3 is TGTGCCAGTAGTTTCGCGGGACAGGGGCGCTCAGATACGCAGTATTTT. This encodes CASSFAGQGRSDTQYF. J is TRBJ2-3 and V is TRBV19; 10 nucleotides agree with TRBD1. Germline V lookup: CDR1 LNHDA, CDR2 SQIVND (reference sequence). With 5 bases clipped from V and 4 bases from J, the junction kept 9 bases outside the gene matches. There are 16 residues in the CDR3.

The V gene is TRBV7-7, the J gene TRBJ2-7; no reliable D call. The CDR3 consists of 13 residues. Germline CDR1 SSHAT, CDR2 FNYEAQ (reference sequence). The V gene lost 1 base and the J gene lost 6 bases, with 10 bases spanning the gap. CDR3 loop: CASSLEVGSEQYF. The CDR3, as DNA: TGTGCCAGCAGCTTAGAGGTGGGATCCGAGCAGTACTTC. The entire variable domain, with the rest obtained from reference TRBV7-7 and TRBJ2-7, is as follows: GAGVSQSPRYKVTKRGQDVTLRCDPISSHATLYWYQQALGQGPEFLTYFNYEAQPDKSGLPSDRFSAERPEGSISTLTIQRTEQRDSAMYRCASSLEVGSEQYFGPGTRLTVT.

Turning to this clone: Other DNA sequences in the same sample also yield this CDR3. V usage is TRBV7-2 and J usage is TRBJ2-7; 7 bases match TRBD1. Germline V gene lookup returns CDR1 SGHTA and CDR2 FQGNSA. V lost 3 bases and J lost 3; bases outside the gene matches: 2. This CDR3 region has 13 residues. In nucleotides, the CDR3 is TGTGCCAGCAGCTTGGACAGGAACTACGAGCAGTACTTC. Amino acids: CASSLDRNYEQYF. The variable domain in full, with the rest retrieved from reference TRBV7-2 and TRBJ2-7, is GAGVSQSPSNKVTEKGKDVELRCDPISGHTALYWYRQSLGQGLEFLIYFQGNSAPDKSGLPSDRFSAERTGGSVSTLTIQRTQQEDSAVYLCASSLDRNYEQYFGPGTRLTVT.

The chain combines TRBV30 with TRBJ2-5; 9 bases line up with TRBD2. The last part of the DNA fits TRBJ2-7 better; the J call may be wrong. This CDR3 spans 12 amino acids. Germline V gives CDR1 GTSNPN, CDR2 SVGIG (reference sequence). CDR3 in DNA: TGTGCCTGGGGGACTAGCTCAAACGAGCAGTACTTC. This encodes CAWGTSSNEQYF.

Note on this clone: The germline gene is not matched at one end of the junction; a read error may be the cause. The V and J genes are TRBV11-2 and TRBJ2-7; D gene ambiguous. In germline, CDR1 is SGHAT, CDR2 FQNNGV. This CDR3 is 14 amino acids long. The DNA of the CDR3 is TGTGCCAGCAGCCTAGACTGGAGCTCCTACGAGCAGTACTTC. Translation: CASSLDWSSYEQYF.

The rearrangement uses TRBV19 and TRBJ2-1; TRBD1 aligns across 7 bases. The CDR3 has 15 amino acids. The germline V gene has CDR1 LNHDA and CDR2 SQIVND (reference sequence). V lost 5 bases to trimming and J lost 6 bases; unmatched junction nucleotides: 10. CDR3 DNA: TGTGCCAGTAGTCCCGAGACCAACAGGGGCAATGAGCAGTTCTTC. Translating gives CASSPETNRGNEQFF. Filled out from reference TRBV19 and TRBJ2-1, the complete variable domain reads DGGITQSPKYLFRKEGQNVTLSCEQNLNHDAMYWYRQDPGQGLRLIYYSQIVNDFQKGDIAEGYSVSREKKESFPLTVTSAQKNPTAFYLCASSPETNRGNEQFFGPGTRLTVL.

V usage is TRBV7-9 and J usage is TRBJ2-7; 8 nucleotides line up with TRBD1. The trim removed 5 bases at V and 6 bases at J, leaving 15 bases unmatched. Germline CDR1 is SEHNR and CDR2 is FQNEAQ (reference sequence). The CDR3 extends over 16 amino acids. The CDR3 DNA follows: TGTGCCAGCAGCCGACAGGGGCCCACTCAGGGGGGCGAGCAGTACTTC. Translating it yields CASSRQGPTQGGEQYF.

The gene calls are TRBV4-3 and TRBJ2-7; D might be TRBD1 or TRBD2, each matching 5 bases. Per germline, CDR1 LGHNA and CDR2 YSLEER. Trimming took 0 bases from V and 3 from J, leaving 15 bases between them. CDR3 length equals 16 residues. CDR3 sequence (DNA): TGCGCCAGCAGCCAAGATGGTTCGGGGCCAGGCTACGAGCAGTACTTC. Translation: CASSQDGSGPGYEQYF.

The chain combines TRBV7-9 with TRBJ2-7, with a possible D match to TRBD2 (5 bases). The V and J ends lost 4 bases and 5 bases respectively, with 12 bases between them. CDR1 SEHNR and CDR2 FQNEAQ come from the germline V gene (reference sequence). The CDR3 is 13 amino acids. CDR3 bases: TGTGCCAGCAGCTCCCCGCTAGCCCACGAGCAGTACTTC. Translating gives CASSSPLAHEQYF.

This chain links TRBV30 with TRBJ2-7, with 14 bases that match TRBD2. CDR1 GTSNPN and CDR2 SVGIG come from the germline V gene (reference sequence). This CDR3 contains 14 residues. CDR3 DNA sequence: TGTGCTTCCGGGACTAGCGGGAGATTCAACGAGCAGTACTTC. Protein sequence: CASGTSGRFNEQYF.

This chain joins TRBV11-2 and TRBJ2-1, with 7 bases lining up with TRBD2. The germline CDR1 and CDR2 sequences are SGHAT and FQNNGV. This CDR3 contains 12 residues. Trimming cost V 3 bases and J 12 bases; bases outside gene matches: 5. The CDR3 is CASSFTLAMQFF. The DNA of the CDR3 is TGTGCCAGCAGCTTCACACTAGCGATGCAGTTCTTC.

The rearrangement uses TRBV15 and TRBJ1-1; 7 bases match TRBD1. In germline, CDR1 is LNHNV, CDR2 YYDKDF (reference sequence). V shed 3 bases, J shed 0 bases, and the junction held 10 bases outside the gene matches. This CDR3 is 17 amino acids long. The CDR3 sequence is CATSRSEGQRLNTEAFF. The CDR3 region has the DNA TGTGCCACCAGCAGGTCAGAGGGACAGCGATTGAACACTGAAGCTTTCTTT.

The genes are TRBV5-5 and TRBJ2-7, with a tentative D call TRBD2 (5 bases). Trimming stripped 0 bases from V and 9 bases from J, with 22 bases between. The CDR3 covers 16 residues. Germline V gene data show CDR1 as SGHKS and CDR2 as YYEKEE (reference sequence). CDR3 amino acids: CASSLDFASPQHAQYF. The CDR3 nucleotides read TGTGCCAGCAGCTTGGATTTCGCTAGCCCCCAACACGCGCAGTACTTC. Combining the CDR3 with reference TRBV5-5 and TRBJ2-7 gives the whole variable domain DAGVTQSPTHLIKTRGQQVTLRCSPISGHKSVSWYQQVLGQGPQFIFQYYEKEERGRGNFPDRFSARQFPNYSSELNVNALLLGDSALYLCASSLDFASPQHAQYFGPGTRLTVT.

The rearrangement joins TRBV11-2 to TRBJ2-2; 9 positions agree with TRBD1. CDR3 length equals 17 residues. Germline loops: CDR1 SGHAT, CDR2 FQNNGV. After removal of 5 bases from V and 2 bases from J, the junction contained 9 bases not matched to a gene. The CDR3 protein is CASSLQGAQVNTGELFF. The CDR3 DNA sequence: TGTGCCAGCAGCCTACAGGGGGCGCAGGTTAACACCGGGGAGCTGTTTTTT.

This clone was counted once. The chain combines TRBV4-1 with TRBJ2-1; no clear D. The CDR3 sequence is 15 residues long. V shed 4 bases and J shed 6 bases, with 16 bases lying between them. Germline values: CDR1 MGHRA, CDR2 YSYEKL. The CDR3 sequence is CASSPLEVAANEQFF. CDR3 nucleotide sequence: TGCGCCAGCAGCCCCCTGGAAGTAGCCGCCAATGAGCAGTTCTTC.

Only one count was recorded for this clone. This rearrangement joins TRBV15 to TRBJ1-4, with a possible D match to TRBD1 (5 bases). V lost 8 bases and J 0 bases, leaving 13 bases between the germline ends. Germline CDR1 and CDR2: LNHNV and YYDKDF (reference sequence). The CDR3 spans 15 residues. The CDR3: CATGAGVATNEKLFF. The DNA of the CDR3 is TGTGCCACCGGGGCCGGAGTCGCAACTAATGAAAAACTGTTTTTT.

The chain recombines TRBV4-1 with TRBJ2-5; maybe TRBD1 (6 bases). Trimming left V 1 base short and J 4 bases short, with 16 bases between. Per the germline V gene, CDR1 is MGHRA and CDR2 is YSYEKL. The CDR3 loop spans 16 amino acids. CDR3 region: CASSQGNLRGGETQYF. CDR3 DNA sequence: TGCGCCAGCAGCCAAGGAAATTTGCGAGGGGGAGAGACCCAGTACTTC.

This clone was picked up a small number of times. V usage is TRBV27 and J usage is TRBJ2-1, with D perhaps being TRBD1 or TRBD2 (5 bases each). CDR1 and CDR2 (germline): MNHEY, SMNVEV (reference sequence). The ends were cut back, 0 bases at V and 11 bases at J, with 20 bases in the middle. The CDR3 contains 16 residues. Written as DNA, the CDR3 is TGTGCCAGCAGTTTATCAAACCTGATTGGGACCTATCAGCAGTTCTTC. Amino acid sequence: CASSLSNLIGTYQQFF.

The rearrangement joins TRBV6-5 to TRBJ2-1, with TRBD2 matching over 7 bases. J gave up 7 bases and V 2 bases, and 8 bases lay outside the gene matches. The CDR3 is made up of 15 amino acids. Germline CDR1 MNHEY, CDR2 SVGAGI. The CDR3 DNA reads as TGTGCCAGCAGTTACAGAACTAGCGCAGGGAATGAGCAGTTCTTC. It codes for CASSYRTSAGNEQFF.

The CDR3, as DNA: TGTGCCAGCAGTGAACCTACTAGCTCTGGAAACACCATATATTTT. Encoded protein: CASSEPTSSGNTIYF. The rearrangement joins TRBV6-4 to TRBJ1-3; D gene unclear. Trimming took off 3 bases at V and 0 bases at J, with 9 bases between the two ends. This CDR3 spans 15 amino acids. The V gene's germline CDR1 is MRHNA and CDR2 SNTAGT.

In this sample, this clone turned up once. The DNA of the CDR3 is TGTGCCAGCAGTTTATGGTCCGGAAGTGAAAAACTGTTTTTT. Translation gives CASSLWSGSEKLFF. The V call is TRBV28, the J call TRBJ1-4, with D hard to call. The germline V gene has CDR1 MDHEN and CDR2 SYDVKM. The ends were cut back, 0 bases at V and 7 bases at J, with 9 bases in the middle. The CDR3 consists of 14 residues.

V is TRBV14 and J is TRBJ2-1; D is perhaps TRBD1 (5 bases). The CDR3 covers 17 residues. The V end lost 3 bases, the J end lost 2 bases, and 17 bases lay between the germline ends. CDR1 SGHDN and CDR2 FVKESK come from the germline V gene. The chain's CDR3 is CASSHGHNTLPYNEQFF. In DNA, the CDR3 is TGTGCCAGCAGCCATGGACACAACACACTACCCTACAATGAGCAGTTCTTC. The entire variable domain, with the rest obtained from reference TRBV14 and TRBJ2-1, is as follows: EAGVTQFPSHSVIEKGQTVTLRCDPISGHDNLYWYRRVMGKEIKFLLHFVKESKQDESGMPNNRFLAERTGGTYSTLKVQPAELEDSGVYFCASSHGHNTLPYNEQFFGPGTRLTVL.

This rearrangement joins TRBV11-2 to TRBJ1-4; D remains unclear. The germline V gene encodes CDR1 SGHAT and CDR2 FQNNGV. The CDR3 sequence is 16 residues long. Trimming removed 0 bases at V and 5 bases at J, with 13 bases between. CDR3 nucleotide sequence: TGTGCCAGCAGCTTAGAGGACCTGCACCCGAATGAAAAACTGTTTTTT. This codes for CASSLEDLHPNEKLFF. Based on the CDR3 plus reference TRBV11-2 and TRBJ1-4, the full variable domain is EAGVAQSPRYKIIEKRQSVAFWCNPISGHATLYWYQQILGQGPKLLIQFQNNGVVDDSQLPKDRFSAERLKGVDSTLKIQPAKLEDSAVYLCASSLEDLHPNEKLFFGSGTQLSVL.

V gene TRBV28 combines with J gene TRBJ1-2, with 10 bases that match TRBD1. CDR1 and CDR2 from the germline V gene are MDHEN and SYDVKM. The CDR3 consists of 16 residues. Trimming took 7 bases from V and 2 from J; bases not matched to a gene: 10. The CDR3 here is CASTAPRTGGNYGYTF. The CDR3 DNA is TGTGCCAGCACCGCCCCCCGGACAGGGGGGAACTATGGCTACACCTTC.

This clone has just a few counts. The chain has TRBV28 and TRBJ2-2; TRBD2 matches at 11 bases. CDR3 size: 16 residues. J was trimmed by 8 bases and V by 1 base; bases with no gene match: 6. Germline V gene lookup returns CDR1 MDHEN and CDR2 SYDVKM. This chain's CDR3 is CASSLSLAGGGGELFF. Written as DNA, the CDR3 is TGTGCCAGCAGTTTATCTCTAGCGGGAGGAGGTGGGGAGCTGTTTTTT.